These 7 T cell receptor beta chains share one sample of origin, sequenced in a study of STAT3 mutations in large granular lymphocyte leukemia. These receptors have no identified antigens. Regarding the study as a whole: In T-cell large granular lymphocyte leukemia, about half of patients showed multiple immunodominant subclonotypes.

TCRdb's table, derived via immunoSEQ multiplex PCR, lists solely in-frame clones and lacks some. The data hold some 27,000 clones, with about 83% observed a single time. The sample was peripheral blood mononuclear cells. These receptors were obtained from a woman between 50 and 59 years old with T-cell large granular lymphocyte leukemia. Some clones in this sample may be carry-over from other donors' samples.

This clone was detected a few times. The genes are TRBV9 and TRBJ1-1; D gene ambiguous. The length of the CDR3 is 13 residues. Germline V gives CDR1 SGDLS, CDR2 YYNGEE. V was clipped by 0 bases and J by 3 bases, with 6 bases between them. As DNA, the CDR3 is TGTGCCAGCAGCGTAGAGGGCTACACTGAAGCTTTCTTT. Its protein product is CASSVEGYTEAFF.

CDR3 residues: CAWGHTDSLNTEAFF. The CDR3 nucleotides are TGTGCCTGGGGCCACACGGACAGCCTGAACACTGAAGCTTTCTTT. V and J are TRBV30 and TRBJ1-1; weak D call: TRBD1 (6 bases). V was pared by 5 bases and J by 0 bases, with 16 bases between. The length of the CDR3 is 15 residues. The V gene's germline CDR1 is GTSNPN and CDR2 SVGIG (reference sequence).

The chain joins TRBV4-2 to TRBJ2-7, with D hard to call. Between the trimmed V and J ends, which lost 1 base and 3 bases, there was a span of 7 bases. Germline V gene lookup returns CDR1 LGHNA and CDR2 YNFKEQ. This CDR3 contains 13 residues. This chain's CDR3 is CASSQGPGYEQYF. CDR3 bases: TGTGCCAGCAGCCAAGGACCTGGCTACGAGCAGTACTTC.

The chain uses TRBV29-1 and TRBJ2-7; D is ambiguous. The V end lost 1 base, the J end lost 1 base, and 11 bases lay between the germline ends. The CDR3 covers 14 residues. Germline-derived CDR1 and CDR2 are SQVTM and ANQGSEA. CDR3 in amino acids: CSVEGTPFSYEQYF. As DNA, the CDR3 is TGCAGCGTTGAAGGAACGCCGTTTTCCTACGAGCAGTACTTC.

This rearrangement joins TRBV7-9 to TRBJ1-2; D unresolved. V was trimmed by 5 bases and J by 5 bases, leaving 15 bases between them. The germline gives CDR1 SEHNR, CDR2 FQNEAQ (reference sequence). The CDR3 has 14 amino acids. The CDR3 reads CASSPYGRDYGYTF. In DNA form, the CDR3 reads TGTGCCAGCAGCCCCTATGGACGGGATTATGGCTACACCTTC.

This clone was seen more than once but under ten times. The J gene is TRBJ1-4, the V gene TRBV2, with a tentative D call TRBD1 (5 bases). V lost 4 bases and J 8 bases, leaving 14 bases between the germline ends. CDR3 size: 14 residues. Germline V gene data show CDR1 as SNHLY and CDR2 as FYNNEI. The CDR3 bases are TGTGCCAGCAGTGTGAGGGGAGACGGCGAAAAACTGTTTTTT. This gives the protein CASSVRGDGEKLFF.

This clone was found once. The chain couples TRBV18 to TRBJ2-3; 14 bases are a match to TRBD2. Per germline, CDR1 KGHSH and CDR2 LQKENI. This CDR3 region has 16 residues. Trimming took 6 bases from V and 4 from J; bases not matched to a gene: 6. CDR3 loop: CASSGGLAGGSDTQYF. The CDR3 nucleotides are TGTGCCAGCTCGGGTGGACTAGCGGGAGGCTCAGATACGCAGTATTTT.